This is a list of T cell receptor beta chains from one sample in a study of shared clonotypes between healthy human individuals. This table comes from immunoSEQ multiplex PCR, and its TCRdb copy is limited to in-frame clones, with some not included. The sample lists hundreds of thousands of clones; just over 75% were seen once. The specimen sequenced was PBMCs. The receptors were gathered from a woman in her thirties or forties in good health. Some clones in this sample may be carry-over from other donors' samples. Each CDR3 is given with its conserved first and last residue. D genes are given only for firm matches. Where a row states a size, it is once, few, many or the class of an expanded clone; other rows omit it.

CDR3aa	CDR3nt	d_gene	j_gene	v_gene	abundance
CASRKGGSPYNEQFF	TGTGCCAGCAGAAAGGGAGGGAGTCCCTACAATGAGCAGTTCTTC	TRBD2	TRBJ2-1	TRBV28	NA
CATSRVGLAGGEQYF	TGTGCCACCAGCAGAGTCGGGCTAGCGGGAGGTGAGCAGTACTTC	TRBD2	TRBJ2-7	TRBV15	NA
CASSQMDREAYEQYF	TGTGCCAGCAGCCAAATGGACAGGGAAGCATACGAGCAGTACTTC	TRBD1	TRBJ2-7	TRBV16	NA
CASSPMLTAFTEAFF	TGTGCCAGCTCACCTATGCTGACAGCATTCACTGAAGCTTTCTTT	NA	TRBJ1-1	TRBV18	NA
CASSRDRGYEQYF	TGCGCCAGCAGCCGGGACAGGGGCTACGAGCAGTACTTC	TRBD1	TRBJ2-7	TRBV4-1	NA
CASSRQGLWFF	TGTGCCAGCAGCCGACAGGGTTTGTGGTTCTTC	TRBD1	TRBJ2-1	TRBV27	NA
CAWRPWGGRNTIYF	TGTGCCTGGAGGCCCTGGGGGGGCCGAAACACCATATATTTT	NA	TRBJ1-3	TRBV30	few
CASGPLGNYEQYF	TGTGCCAGCGGCCCGTTGGGCAACTACGAGCAGTACTTC	NA	TRBJ2-7	TRBV28	NA
CAWSGDYRGNSGNTIYF	TGTGCCTGGAGCGGGGACTACAGGGGAAACTCTGGAAACACCATATATTTT	TRBD1	TRBJ1-3	TRBV30	NA
CASSLVAGATDTQYF	TGTGCCAGCAGCTTAGTAGCGGGGGCCACAGATACGCAGTATTTT	TRBD2	TRBJ2-3	TRBV11-2	NA
CASSSPEAGIAYEQYF	TGTGCCAGCAGTTCCCCCGAGGCAGGGATTGCCTACGAGCAGTACTTC	NA	TRBJ2-7	TRBV28	NA
CASSKARGALYGYTF	TGTGCCAGCAGCAAAGCGCGAGGGGCCCTATATGGCTACACCTTC	NA	TRBJ1-2	TRBV21-1	NA
CASSLTGTSDRNYEQYF	TGTGCCAGCAGCTTAACCGGGACTAGCGACCGAAATTACGAGCAGTACTTC	TRBD2	TRBJ2-7	TRBV7-2	few
CASSLKRQGGTEAFF	TGTGCCAGCAGCTTAAAAAGACAGGGGGGCACTGAAGCTTTCTTT	TRBD1	TRBJ1-1	TRBV11-2	NA
CATSSLGTKAFF	TGTGCCACCAGCAGTCTCGGGACAAAAGCTTTCTTT	NA	TRBJ1-1	TRBV15	once
CASSGSGTYYNEQFF	TGTGCCAGCAGCGGTAGCGGCACCTACTACAATGAGCAGTTCTTC	NA	TRBJ2-1	TRBV9	NA
CATLRDGSTDTQYF	TGTGCCACCCTCCGGGACGGTAGCACAGATACGCAGTATTTT	NA	TRBJ2-3	TRBV6-6	NA
CASRRSGDFSYEQYF	TGTGCCAGCAGACGGTCAGGAGACTTCTCCTACGAGCAGTACTTC	NA	TRBJ2-7	TRBV2	once
CASSLAGTNNYEQYF	TGTGCCAGCAGCTTGGCCGGGACTAACAACTACGAGCAGTACTTC	TRBD2	TRBJ2-7	TRBV5-4	NA
CASSLGSGNTEAFF	TGTGCCAGCAGCTTAGGGTCTGGGAACACTGAAGCTTTCTTT	NA	TRBJ1-1	TRBV7-6	NA
CASSPSRGGLETQYF	TGTGCCAGCAGCCCTTCTCGGGGCGGCCTCGAGACCCAGTACTTC	NA	TRBJ2-5	TRBV6-5	once
CASSPPGRVDGYTF	TGTGCCAGCAGCCCCCCCGGCAGGGTTGATGGCTACACCTTC	NA	TRBJ1-2	TRBV28	NA